This T cell receptor beta chain was obtained from a study of cytomegalovirus exposure and HLA in healthy donors. Notes on the study in general: What a later analysis showed was that several of the most significant clusters appeared linked to common viral pathogens. It was likely that a cluster of highly shared sequence variants was a sequencing artifact.

PCR involved 60 Vbeta and 13 Jbeta primers. Sequencing used immunoSEQ multiplex PCR; TCRdb keeps in-frame clones, though not all of them. The table lists some 150,000 clones, around 9% of them singletons. Looked up from germline, CDR1 is MNHEY and CDR2 is SVGAGI. J lost 2 bases, V lost 6 bases, and 4 bases had no gene match. There are 14 residues in the CDR3. Details on this clone: The antigen is undetermined.

The chain recombines TRBV6-5 with TRBJ2-7, with 10 bases that match TRBD1. The specimen sequenced was PBMCs. This TCR derives from a woman between 40 and 50 years old in good health and CMV-seropositive. This CDR3 is CASSKGQGPYEQYF. Written as DNA, the CDR3 is TGTGCCAGCAGCAAGGGACAGGGGCCCTACGAGCAGTACTTC.